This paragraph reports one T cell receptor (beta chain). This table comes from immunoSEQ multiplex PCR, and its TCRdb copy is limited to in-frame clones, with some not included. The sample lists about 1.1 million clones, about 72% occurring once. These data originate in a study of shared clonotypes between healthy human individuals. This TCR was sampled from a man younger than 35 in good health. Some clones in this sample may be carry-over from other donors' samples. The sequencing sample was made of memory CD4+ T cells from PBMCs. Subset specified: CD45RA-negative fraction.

The CDR3 loop is CASSLNGEKLFF. The CDR3 coding sequence is TGTGCCAGCAGTTTAAATGGAGAAAAACTGTTTTTT. The rearrangement joins TRBV27 to TRBJ1-4; D remains unclear. The CDR3 consists of 12 residues. The germline V and J ends were trimmed by 2 bases and 8 bases, with 6 bases remaining between them. Germline loops: CDR1 MNHEY, CDR2 SMNVEV (reference sequence).